This T cell receptor beta chain was sequenced for a study of blood T cell repertoires in COVID-19. Study context: Sample material is recorded as cDNA or gDNA derived from T cells, B-cell-depleted T cells, or PBMCs.

As originally analysed: Reference gene primer amplification gave estimated nucleated cell counts. Clones were read by immunoSEQ multiplex PCR, and TCRdb kept only the in-frame ones, dropping some. V and J calls and clone size are given by that table; D and trimming were obtained from the DNA. The table has just under 350,000 clones, more than 75% seen once; the top ten hold roughly 6.3%. The sequencing sample was made of peripheral blood. The TCR comes from a woman aged 50 to 65 with COVID-19, enrolled during active disease.

Here the CDR3 DNA reads TGCGCCAGCAGTGAGTCGAGGCAGGGAGAAAAACTGTTTTTT. Its translation: CASSESRQGEKLFF. The rearrangement joins TRBV10-2 to TRBJ1-4; a possible D gene is TRBD1 (5 bases). The CDR3 is 14 residues long. V was pared by 0 bases and J by 8 bases, with 10 bases between. Germline lookup yields CDR1 WSHSY and CDR2 SAAADI.